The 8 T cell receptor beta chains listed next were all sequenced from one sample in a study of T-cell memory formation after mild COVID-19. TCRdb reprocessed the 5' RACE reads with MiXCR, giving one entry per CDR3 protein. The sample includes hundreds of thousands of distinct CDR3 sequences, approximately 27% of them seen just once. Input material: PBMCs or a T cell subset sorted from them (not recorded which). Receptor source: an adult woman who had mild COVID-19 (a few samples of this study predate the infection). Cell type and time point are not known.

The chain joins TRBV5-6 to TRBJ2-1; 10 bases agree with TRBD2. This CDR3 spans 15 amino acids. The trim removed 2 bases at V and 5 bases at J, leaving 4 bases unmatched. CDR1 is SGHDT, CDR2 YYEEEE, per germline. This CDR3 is CASSLTSGVNNEQFF. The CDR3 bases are TGTGCCAGCAGCTTAACTAGCGGGGTGAACAATGAGCAGTTCTTC.

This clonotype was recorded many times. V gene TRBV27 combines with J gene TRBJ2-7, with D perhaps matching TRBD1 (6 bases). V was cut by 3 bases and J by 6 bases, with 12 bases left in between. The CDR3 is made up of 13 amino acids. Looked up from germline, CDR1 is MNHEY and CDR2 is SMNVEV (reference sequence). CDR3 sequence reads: CASSLQGTGEQYF. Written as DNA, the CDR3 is TGTGCCAGCAGTTTGCAGGGGACGGGCGAGCAGTACTTC.

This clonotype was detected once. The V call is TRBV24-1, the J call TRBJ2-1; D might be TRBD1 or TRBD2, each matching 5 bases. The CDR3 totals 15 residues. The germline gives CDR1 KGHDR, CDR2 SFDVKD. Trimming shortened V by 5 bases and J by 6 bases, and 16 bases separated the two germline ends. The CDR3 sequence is CATSVSRTGGNEQFF. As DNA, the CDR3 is TGTGCCACCAGTGTGAGTCGGACTGGGGGCAATGAGCAGTTCTTC.

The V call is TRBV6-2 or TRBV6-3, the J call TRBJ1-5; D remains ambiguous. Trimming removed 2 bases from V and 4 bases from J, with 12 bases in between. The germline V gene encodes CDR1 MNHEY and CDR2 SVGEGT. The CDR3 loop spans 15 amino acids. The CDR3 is CASSYRAGVNQPQHF. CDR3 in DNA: TGTGCCAGCAGTTACCGTGCCGGGGTGAATCAGCCCCAGCATTTT.

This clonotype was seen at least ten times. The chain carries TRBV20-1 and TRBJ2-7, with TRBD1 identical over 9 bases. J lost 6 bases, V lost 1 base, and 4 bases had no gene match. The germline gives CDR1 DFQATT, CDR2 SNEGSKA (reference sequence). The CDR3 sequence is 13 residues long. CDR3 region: CSARATTGGEQYF. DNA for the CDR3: TGCAGTGCTAGAGCTACGACAGGGGGCGAGCAGTACTTC.

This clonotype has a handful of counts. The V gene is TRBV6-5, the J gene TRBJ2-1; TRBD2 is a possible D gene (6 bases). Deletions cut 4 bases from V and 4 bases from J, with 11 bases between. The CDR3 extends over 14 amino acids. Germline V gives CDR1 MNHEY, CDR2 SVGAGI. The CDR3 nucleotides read TGTGCCAGCAGTTCCCGGGGGACTTACAATGAGCAGTTCTTC. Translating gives CASSSRGTYNEQFF.

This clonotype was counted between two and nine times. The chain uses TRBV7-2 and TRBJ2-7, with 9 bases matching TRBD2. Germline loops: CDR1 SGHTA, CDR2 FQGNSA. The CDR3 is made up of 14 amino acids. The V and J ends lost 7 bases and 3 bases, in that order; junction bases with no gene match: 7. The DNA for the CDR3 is TGTGCCAGCATCTCCGATAGCGGGAGCTACGAGCAGTACTTC. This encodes CASISDSGSYEQYF.

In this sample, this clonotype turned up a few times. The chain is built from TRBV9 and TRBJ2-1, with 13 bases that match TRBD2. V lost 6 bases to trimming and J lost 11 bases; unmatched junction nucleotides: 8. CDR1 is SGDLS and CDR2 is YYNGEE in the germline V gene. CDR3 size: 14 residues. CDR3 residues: CASTGLAGDLKQFF. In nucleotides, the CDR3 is TGTGCCAGCACCGGACTAGCGGGGGATCTTAAGCAGTTCTTC.